This T cell receptor beta chain was identified in a study of cytomegalovirus exposure and HLA in healthy donors. Points from the study as a whole: A later analysis showed that HLA-associated TCR beta chains had undergone more clonal expansion than equally common others. Earlier analysis looked at TCR beta V segments, and most were productive about 87% or about 30% of the time. Analyses of presence/absence relied on an assumption of roughly uniform sequencing depth across donors.

About this clone itself: Its specificity is unknown.

13 Jbeta primers and 60 Vbeta primers were used for the PCR. In the authors' workflow: Unique TCR beta chains numbered 80 million to 95 million in a later analysis, with about 11 million shared. The assay was immunoSEQ multiplex PCR, and TCRdb's table has in-frame clones only and misses some. V, J and clone size reflect that table, while D and trimming were determined from the DNA. The sample lists under 200,000 clones, 80% seen once, with under 3% in the top ten. The germline gives CDR1 SGHAT, CDR2 FQNNGV. This CDR3 has 15 residues. Trimming cost V 2 bases and J 4 bases, with 11 bases left between them.

The chain uses TRBV11-2 and TRBJ1-4; D may be TRBD1 (5 bases). The sample consisted of PBMCs. The receptor was derived from a male donor in good health and CMV-seronegative. The CDR3 reads CASSLTSGNNEKLFF. CDR3 coding DNA: TGTGCCAGCAGCTTAACCTCAGGGAATAATGAAAAACTGTTTTTT.